This T cell receptor beta chain emerged from a study of T cell changes during pregnancy in multiple sclerosis. This clone was observed a few times. Libraries were prepared by immunoSEQ multiplex PCR; TCRdb keeps only in-frame clonotypes and omits some of them. The repertoire holds some 53,000 clones, with about 92% as singletons. Trimming took off 4 bases at V and 7 bases at J, with 11 bases between the two ends. This CDR3 spans 14 amino acids. Germline assignment: CDR1 MGHDK and CDR2 SYGVNS. The V gene is TRBV25-1, the J gene TRBJ1-6; D might be TRBD1 (6 bases). The material was CD4+ T cells from peripheral blood mononuclear cells, obtained in the third trimester of pregnancy. This clonotype originated in a female donor with multiple sclerosis, enrolled in a pregnancy study. The CDR3 DNA is TGTGCCAGCAGTGGGACAGCCAAGAATTCACCCCTCCACTTT. Encoded protein: CASSGTAKNSPLHF.